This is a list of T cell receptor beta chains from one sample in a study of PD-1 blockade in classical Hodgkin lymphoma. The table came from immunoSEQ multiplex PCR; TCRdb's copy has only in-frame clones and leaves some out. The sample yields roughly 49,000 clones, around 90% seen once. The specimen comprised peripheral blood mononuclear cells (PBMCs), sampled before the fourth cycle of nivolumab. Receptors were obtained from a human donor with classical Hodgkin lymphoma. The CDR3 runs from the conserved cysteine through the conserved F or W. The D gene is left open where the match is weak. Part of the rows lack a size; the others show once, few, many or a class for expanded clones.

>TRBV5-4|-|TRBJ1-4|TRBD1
TGTGCCAGCAGCTTTTTCCGGGACAGGGAAAAACTGTTTTTT
CASSFFRDREKLFF
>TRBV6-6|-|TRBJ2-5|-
TGTGCCACCTGGGCGGGTTGGGAGACCCAGTACTTC
CATWAGWETQYF
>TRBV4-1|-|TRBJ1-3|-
TGCGCCAGCAGCCAAGGCCCGCTCTCTGGAAACACCATATATTTT
CASSQGPLSGNTIYF
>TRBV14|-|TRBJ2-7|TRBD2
TGTGCCAGCAGCCAACTTTTCAGCGGGAGCTCCTCCTACGAGCAGTACTTC
CASSQLFSGSSSYEQYF
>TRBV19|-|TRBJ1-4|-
TGTGCCAGTGGGCCGGGGGCAACTAATGAAAAACTGTTTTTT
CASGPGATNEKLFF
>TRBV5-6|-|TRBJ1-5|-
TGTGCCAGCAGCTTGGGTTTAGGGTTGGGTCAGCCCCAGCATTTT
CASSLGLGLGQPQHF
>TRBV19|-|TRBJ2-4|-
TGTGCCAGTAGTCCGACCCGACAGAGGCGGTACTTC
CASSPTRQRRYF
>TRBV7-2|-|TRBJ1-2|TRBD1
TGTGCCAGCAGCTACGGGACAGGACTCCACTATGGCTACACCTTC
CASSYGTGLHYGYTF
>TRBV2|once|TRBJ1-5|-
TGTGCCAGCCAGGGATCGGGTCAGCCCCAGCATTTT
CASQGSGQPQHF
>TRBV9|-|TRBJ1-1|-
TGTGCCAGCAGTTCCTCACATGTAAGGGGCACTGAAGCTTTCTTT
CASSSSHVRGTEAFF
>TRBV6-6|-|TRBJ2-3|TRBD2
TGTGCCAGCAGTTACTCCTGGACTAGAGATGAGGATACGCAGTATTTT
CASSYSWTRDEDTQYF
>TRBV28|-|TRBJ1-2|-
TGTGCCAGCAGTTCGCCGGCCGGACAGTTATATGGCTACACCTTC
CASSSPAGQLYGYTF
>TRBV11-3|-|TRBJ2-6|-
TGTGCCAGCAGCTTATACGATCCCTGGGGAGGCAGCTCTGGGGCCAACGTCCTGACTTTC
CASSLYDPWGGSSGANVLTF
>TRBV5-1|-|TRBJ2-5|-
TGCGCCAGCAGCCAGCAGGGGTTGGAAGAGACCCAGTACTTC
CASSQQGLEETQYF
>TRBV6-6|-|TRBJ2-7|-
TGTGCCAGCAGTTACGAGGGTGGGTACGAGCAGTACTTC
CASSYEGGYEQYF
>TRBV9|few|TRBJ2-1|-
TGTGCCAGCAGCGTAGCTGGCTCCCATAATGAGCAGTTCTTC
CASSVAGSHNEQFF